This is a list of T cell receptor beta chains from one sample in a study of blood T cells in healthy people across ages. TCRdb re-called the 5' RACE reads through MiXCR, storing one row per CDR3 protein. The sample lists over 1,200,000 distinct CDR3 sequences, roughly 59% occurring once. Sequenced sample: blood. The source is a man between 18 and 29 years old in good health. Each CDR3 is given with its conserved first and last residue. The D gene is left open where the match is weak.

TRBV27	TRBD2	15	TRBJ2-7	CASSPPAGGWYEQYF
TRBV11-2	NA	14	TRBJ2-5	CASSLGSVTTTQYF
TRBV29-1	TRBD1	13	TRBJ1-2	CSVLTGSRDGYTF
TRBV7-2	TRBD1	14	TRBJ2-2	CASSPDRANGELFF
TRBV18	NA	13	TRBJ2-1	CASSPNWSNEQFF
TRBV29-1	TRBD1	13	TRBJ1-6	CSVRDSYNSPLHF
TRBV4-2	NA	13	TRBJ2-7	CASSQDPGSEQYF
TRBV12-3/TRBV12-4	NA	13	TRBJ1-4	CASKGGAFEKLFF
TRBV11-2	NA	17	TRBJ2-2	CASSYVTGGANTGELFF
TRBV4-1	NA	14	TRBJ1-3	CASSQDQGPDTIYF
TRBV5-6	NA	15	TRBJ1-1	CASSLRLDNQNQAFF
TRBV7-9	NA	14	NA	CASSRGGPLDEQYF
TRBV6-6	NA	14	TRBJ1-5	CASSYQGQNQPQHF
TRBV28	NA	14	TRBJ2-7	CASSFRVANHEQYF
TRBV7-9	NA	12	TRBJ2-1	CASGAAQAEQFF
TRBV4-3	NA	15	TRBJ1-1	CASSQVVRGRTEAFF
TRBV12-3/TRBV12-4	TRBD1	14	TRBJ1-2	CASSETGLGYGYTF
TRBV5-1	NA	14	TRBJ2-1	CASSVRREYNEQFF
TRBV5-5	NA	18	TRBJ2-3	CASSLGWAVLRYTDTQYF
TRBV20-1	TRBD2	17	TRBJ2-3	CSASGTSGGVGLDTQYF
TRBV4-1	NA	13	TRBJ2-7	CASSHPRGNEQYF
TRBV12-3/TRBV12-4	NA	12	TRBJ2-3	CASSLGVDTQYF
TRBV20-1	TRBD2	15	TRBJ2-4	CSVAGGNLAKNIQYF
TRBV7-9	NA	12	TRBJ1-6	CASSQQASPLHF
TRBV7-8	NA	12	TRBJ2-5	CASSRARETQYF
TRBV4-1	TRBD1	17	TRBJ2-5	CASSQGHRGVNWETQYF
TRBV25-1	NA	13	TRBJ1-1	CASRYAENTEAFF
TRBV29-1	NA	15	TRBJ1-1	CSVGLRPGVGTEAFF
TRBV3-1	NA	14	TRBJ1-2	CASSQGGQTTGYTF
TRBV20-1	NA	12	NA	CRAEVSYNEQYF
TRBV11-1	NA	14	TRBJ1-1	CASSPLMGGTEAFF
TRBV7-9	NA	12	TRBJ2-4	CASSLDFGIQYF
TRBV27	NA	13	TRBJ2-2	CATQGGRTGELFF
TRBV7-9	TRBD2	15	TRBJ2-5	CASNLLAGGVNEQYF
TRBV7-9	TRBD1	17	TRBJ2-1	CASSITRDRGMSNEQFF
TRBV4-3	NA	15	TRBJ1-4	CASSQDSGGDEKLFF
TRBV21-1	NA	18	TRBJ2-3	CASSREEGSGNSTDTQYF
TRBV7-9	NA	13	TRBJ2-1	CASTSSDGNEQFF
TRBV20-1	NA	16	TRBJ2-5	CSARPKNYLDKETQYF
TRBV28	NA	16	TRBJ1-4	CASRSGGGLLYEKLFF
TRBV27	TRBD1	16	TRBJ2-5	CASSPRTGIGWETQYF
TRBV5-1	NA	14	TRBJ2-3	CASSVFPRTDTQYF